The 14 T cell receptor beta chains listed next were all sequenced from one sample in a study of Graves' ophthalmopathy and Graves' hyperthyroidism. Amplifying from RNA transcripts, the study obtained TCR beta CDR3 regions. A first-round RT-PCR used HTBI primers, followed by a second-round multiplex PCR. TCRdb analysed the multiplex PCR reads with MiXCR anew, one entry per CDR3 protein. The sample consists of hundreds of thousands of distinct CDR3 sequences, over 13% of them appearing once. The sequencing input was blood. The receptors were sampled from a woman aged 25 to 45 with Graves' ophthalmopathy.

This clonotype came up many times. The chain is built from TRBV10-3 and TRBJ2-3, with D unresolved. CDR3 length equals 15 residues. Trimming removed 0 bases from V and 0 bases from J, with 7 bases in between. Germline values: CDR1 ENHRY, CDR2 SYGVKD. CDR3 loop: CAISESSYSTDTQYF. CDR3 sequence (DNA): TGTGCCATCAGTGAGTCCTCCTATAGCACAGATACGCAGTATTTT.

This clonotype was seen many times. This chain uses TRBV20-1 with TRBJ2-7, with 10 bases fitting TRBD2. V shed 5 bases, J shed 7 bases, and the junction held 5 bases outside the gene matches. The CDR3 is 12 residues long. Germline lookup yields CDR1 DFQATT and CDR2 SNEGSKA (reference sequence). CDR3 protein: CSAGGLALEQYF. DNA for the CDR3: TGCAGTGCTGGGGGACTAGCGCTGGAGCAGTACTTC.

This clonotype was found many times. The junction shows a germline mismatch at one end, possibly a read error. V and J are TRBV7-2 and TRBJ2-7; D gene unclear. Germline CDR1 and CDR2: SGHTA and FQGNSA. CDR3 length: 11 residues. CDR3 residues: CASSESSEQYF. CDR3 DNA sequence: TGTGCCAGCAGTGAGTCCTCCGAGCAGTACTTC.

The chain uses TRBV12-3 or TRBV12-4 and TRBJ1-1; 8 nucleotides align to TRBD1. Trimming took 4 bases from V and 5 from J; bases not matched to a gene: 6. The CDR3 has 14 residues. The CDR3 DNA follows: TGTGCCAGCAGTTATGCAGGGGGCAGTACTGAAGCTTTCTTT. It yields the protein CASSYAGGSTEAFF.

A note on this clonotype: A clone one base away is much larger, so this may be a read error. The chain employs TRBV20-1 and TRBJ2-2, with D perhaps matching TRBD2 (6 bases). Trimming stripped 8 bases from V and 5 bases from J, with 15 bases between. Germline V lookup: CDR1 DFQATT, CDR2 SNEGSKA (reference sequence). This CDR3 is 13 amino acids long. This chain's CDR3 is CSSLRGMTGELFF. CDR3 nucleotide sequence: TGCAGTTCCCTCCGGGGGATGACCGGGGAGCTGTTTTTT.

This clonotype came up a few times. The V gene is TRBV4-1, the J gene TRBJ2-7, with D perhaps TRBD2 (7 bases). Germline V gene sequence: CDR1 MGHRA, CDR2 YSYEKL. The CDR3 totals 15 residues. The V and J ends lost 6 bases and 4 bases respectively, with 19 bases between them. The CDR3 DNA is TGCGCCAGCAGTTCAGGGGCGGGAGTTCTGTACGAGCAGTACTTC. Protein product: CASSSGAGVLYEQYF.

This clonotype was counted only a few times. The J gene is TRBJ1-1, the V gene TRBV12-3 or TRBV12-4; D might be TRBD1 (6 bases). The CDR3 runs to 14 residues. Deletions cut 3 bases from V and 1 base from J, with 9 bases between. CDR3 residues: CASSFQGPNTEAFF. The CDR3, as DNA: TGTGCCAGCAGTTTCCAGGGGCCGAACACTGAAGCTTTCTTT.

This clonotype was detected many times. The CDR3 DNA sequence: TGTGCTAGTGGTTTGGGACGGCTCTATGGCTACACCTTC. Translated: CASGLGRLYGYTF. V and J are TRBV12-5 and TRBJ1-2; D is undetermined. Between the trimmed V and J ends, which lost 1 base and 4 bases, there was a span of 7 bases. The CDR3 extends over 13 amino acids. Germline CDR1 and CDR2: LGHNT and FRNRAP.

V gene TRBV30 combines with J gene TRBJ1-1; D is perhaps TRBD1 (6 bases). Between the trimmed V and J ends, which lost 2 bases and 1 base, there was a span of 11 bases. This CDR3 has 14 amino acids. Germline V lookup: CDR1 GTSNPN, CDR2 SVGIG (reference sequence). Here the CDR3 DNA reads TGTGCCTGGAGTTATAAGGACAGGAACACTGAAGCTTTCTTT. This sequence encodes CAWSYKDRNTEAFF.

The chain recombines TRBV7-9 with TRBJ2-5; 8 bases line up with TRBD1. Germline V gives CDR1 SEHNR, CDR2 FQNEAQ (reference sequence). V lost 3 bases to trimming and J lost 1 base; unmatched junction nucleotides: 4. The CDR3 is 15 residues long. The CDR3: CASSFGTGVQETQYF. CDR3 DNA: TGTGCCAGCAGCTTTGGGACAGGCGTCCAAGAGACCCAGTACTTC. The full variable domain, completed using reference TRBV7-9 and TRBJ2-5, is DTGVSQNPRHKITKRGQNVTFRCDPISEHNRLYWYRQTLGQGPEFLTYFQNEAQLEKSRLLSDRFSAERPKGSFSTLEIQRTEQGDSAMYLCASSFGTGVQETQYFGPGTRLLVL.

This clonotype was seen repeatedly, ten times or more. The chain uses TRBV5-1 and TRBJ2-7; D may be TRBD1 (6 bases). The CDR3 consists of 15 residues. The V end was cut by 4 bases, the J end by 2 bases, with 16 bases between. Germline CDR1 reads SGHRS; CDR2 reads YFSETQ. The CDR3 spells CASSPRGHGTYEQYF. The CDR3 nucleotides read TGCGCCAGCAGCCCAAGGGGACACGGGACCTACGAGCAGTACTTC.

This clonotype was seen many times. The chain carries TRBV6-5 and TRBJ2-2; 7 positions match TRBD2. Germline V gene data show CDR1 as MNHEY and CDR2 as SVGAGI. This CDR3 region has 16 residues. V dropped 6 bases and J dropped 1; count of bases not matched to a gene: 8. CDR3 DNA sequence: TGTGCCAGCAGCAAGGGGAGGGGAGTGAACACCGGGGAGCTGTTTTTT. Translating it yields CASSKGRGVNTGELFF.

V usage is TRBV5-5 and J usage is TRBJ1-2, with no clear D. CDR3 length: 14 residues. The germline CDR1 and CDR2 sequences are SGHKS and YYEKEE (reference sequence). V was shortened by 4 bases and J by 8 bases, with 18 bases between the two germline ends. This CDR3 is CASSPLPGLMGYTF. In DNA form, the CDR3 reads TGTGCCAGCAGCCCGCTCCCGGGTCTGATGGGCTACACCTTC.

The gene calls are TRBV18 and TRBJ2-7; TRBD1 is a possible D gene (7 bases). Between the trimmed V and J ends, which lost 0 bases and 3 bases, there was a span of 15 bases. Germline loops: CDR1 KGHSH, CDR2 LQKENI. This CDR3 is built from 16 residues. The CDR3 reads CASSPPGAGGNYEQYF. DNA for the CDR3: TGTGCCAGCTCACCACCGGGGGCAGGGGGGAACTACGAGCAGTACTTC.